This is a list of T cell receptor beta chains from one sample in a study of cytomegalovirus exposure and HLA in healthy donors. Only in-frame clones appear in the TCRdb table, and some are missing; sequencing was by immunoSEQ multiplex PCR. The table has roughly 170,000 clones, approximately 80% seen once. The specimen was PBMCs. All receptors come from a woman between 18 and 29 years old in good health and CMV-seronegative. The CDR3 runs from the conserved cysteine through the conserved F or W. The size field is filled for only some rows; it gives once, few, many or a size class.

j_call v_call clone_size cdr3_aa
TRBJ2-5 TRBV2 NA CASMGDTRRSQYF
TRBJ2-5 TRBV11-3 NA CASSLIFGGETQYF
TRBJ2-5 TRBV10-3 few CAISSGQPSKETQYF
TRBJ2-2 TRBV15 NA CATSRDLRSTGELFF
TRBJ2-7 TRBV9 NA CASSEAGGVSEQYF
TRBJ2-1 TRBV19 NA CATASGPLNEQFF
NA TRBV6-1 NA CASSADSTVIYEQYF
TRBJ1-5 TRBV4-2 NA CASSQVADNQPQHF
TRBJ1-3 TRBV9 NA CASSPFRGGADTIYF
TRBJ1-4 TRBV4-2 NA CASSQDPTGEKLFF
TRBJ2-1 TRBV5-4 few CASSSRGTGPSEQFF
TRBJ2-1 TRBV7-2 NA CASTPGSSATNRQQFF
TRBJ2-1 TRBV7-2 NA CASSLVAGVYNEQFF
TRBJ2-3 TRBV28 few CASSFSGLAGDPDTQYF
TRBJ2-1 TRBV10-2 NA CASSEGWGLNEQFF
TRBJ2-3 TRBV12-5 NA CASTELLTSVTDTQYF
TRBJ1-5 TRBV28 NA CASAMGGSNQPQHF
TRBJ1-2 TRBV30 NA CAWTPTYLYGYTF
TRBJ2-1 TRBV7-2 NA CASSLGQGHFYNEQFF
TRBJ2-5 TRBV11-3 NA CASSVPSPGYQETQYF
TRBJ1-2 TRBV23-1 NA CASSFGASSLVYYGYTF
TRBJ2-1 TRBV5-1 NA CASSRGLREQFF
TRBJ1-4 TRBV11-2 NA CASSLGDRDNEKLFF
TRBJ2-3 TRBV11-3 NA CASSFHRGTDTQYF
TRBJ1-2 TRBV6-1 NA CASSPGAGDYGYTF
TRBJ2-3 TRBV5-1 few CASSRLAGSTDTQYF
TRBJ2-5 TRBV11-2 NA CASSLRLAGQETQYF